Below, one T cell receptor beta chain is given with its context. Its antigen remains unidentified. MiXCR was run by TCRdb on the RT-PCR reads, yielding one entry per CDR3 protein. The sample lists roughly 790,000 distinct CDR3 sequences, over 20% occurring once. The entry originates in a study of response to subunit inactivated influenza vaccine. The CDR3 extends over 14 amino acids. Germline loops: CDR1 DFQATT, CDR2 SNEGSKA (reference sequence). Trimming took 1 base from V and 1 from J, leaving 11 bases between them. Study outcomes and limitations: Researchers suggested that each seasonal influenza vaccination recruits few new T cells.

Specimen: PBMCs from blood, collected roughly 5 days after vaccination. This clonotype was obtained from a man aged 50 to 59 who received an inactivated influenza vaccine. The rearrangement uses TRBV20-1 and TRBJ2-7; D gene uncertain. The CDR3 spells CSARVDGYSYEQYF. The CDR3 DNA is TGCAGTGCTAGAGTCGACGGTTATTCCTACGAGCAGTACTTC.